The rows below give T cell receptor beta chains drawn from one sample of a study of blood T cell repertoires in COVID-19. Some clones are missing from TCRdb's copy, which holds only in-frame ones; the method was immunoSEQ multiplex PCR. The sample yields 8,500 to 14,000 clones, around 90% seen once. Sample: peripheral blood. The source of these receptors is a human donor in a cohort sampled during active COVID-19. The CDR3 runs from the conserved cysteine through the conserved F or W. A D gene is named only where the DNA matches it firmly. Only part of the rows carry a size: once, few, many, or a class if the clone is expanded.

TRBD1	TRBV6-1	TRBJ1-5	few	TGTGCCAGCAGTGACCCCGACAGGGTGATAGGGGGGCCCCAGCATTTT	CASSDPDRVIGGPQHF
TRBD2	TRBV5-6	TRBJ2-5	-	TGTGCCAGCAGCGCTGAGACTAGCGGGGGGGCAGAGACCCAGTACTTC	CASSAETSGGAETQYF
TRBD2	TRBV7-3	TRBJ2-7	-	TGTGCCAGCAGCTTAACTCCTGGGGGGGCCTACGAGCAGTACTTC	CASSLTPGGAYEQYF
-	TRBV5-1	TRBJ2-1	-	TGCGCCAGCAGCTTGGAAGGGACTCCTTACAATGAGCAGTTCTTC	CASSLEGTPYNEQFF
-	TRBV18	TRBJ1-2	-	TGTGCCAGCTCACCGATAGCAGGGGCGGGCTACACCTTC	CASSPIAGAGYTF
-	TRBV11-2	TRBJ1-2	once	TGTGCCAGCAGCACCGCAGGGAATGGCTACACCTTC	CASSTAGNGYTF
TRBD1	TRBV18	TRBJ1-2	-	TGTGCCAGCTCACCGACAGGGGGTCTCTATGGCTACACCTTC	CASSPTGGLYGYTF
TRBD2	TRBV5-1	TRBJ2-1	once	TGCGCCAGCAGCCTCGGGACTAGCGAGGGGAGCTCCTACAATGAGCAGTTCTTC	CASSLGTSEGSSYNEQFF
TRBD1	TRBV28	TRBJ1-2	-	TGTGCCAGCAACCCCCCTTCCGGGACAGGGGGCGCCGGCTATGGCTACACCTTC	CASNPPSGTGGAGYGYTF
TRBD1	TRBV2	TRBJ1-4	-	TGTGCCAGCACCGAGGGGACAGGGGCTGCAACTAATGAAAAACTGTTTTTT	CASTEGTGAATNEKLFF
-	TRBV11-1	TRBJ1-6	once	TGTGCCAGCAGCTTTTCCAGGGATTCACCCCTCCACTTT	CASSFSRDSPLHF
TRBD1	TRBV6-1	TRBJ1-6	-	TGTGCCAGCAGTGAATCGGAGGGGGCCGGTAATTCACCCCTCCACTTT	CASSESEGAGNSPLHF
TRBD2	TRBV6-1	TRBJ2-1	-	TGTGCCAGCAGTGAAGGCGATGCGGTAGCGGGGGCCTCACGCATTTACAATGAGCAGTTCTTC	CASSEGDAVAGASRIYNEQFF
-	TRBV7-9	TRBJ1-1	-	TGTGCCAGCAGCACCAGGGTTATTGGGGACACTGAAGCTTTCTTT	CASSTRVIGDTEAFF
-	TRBV3-1/TRBV3-2	TRBJ2-7	-	TGTGCCAGCGGACAGAACGAGCAGTACTTC	CASGQNEQYF
TRBD2	TRBV3-1/TRBV3-2	TRBJ2-5	-	TGTGCCAGCAGCCAAGGCCGACTAGCGGGGGGTCAGGGAGAGACCCAGTACTTC	CASSQGRLAGGQGETQYF
TRBD1	TRBV29-1	TRBJ1-2	-	TGCAGCGTCGCATCCCGACAGGGTGGGGATGGCTACACCTTC	CSVASRQGGDGYTF
TRBD1	TRBV18	TRBJ1-2	-	TGTGCCAGCTCACCATGGACAGGGGACTATGGCTACACCTTC	CASSPWTGDYGYTF
-	TRBV6-4	TRBJ2-2	-	TGTGCCAGCAGTGAACAATCCACCGGGGAGCTGTTTTTT	CASSEQSTGELFF
TRBD1	TRBV3-1/TRBV3-2	TRBJ1-2	-	TGTGCCAGCAGCCCCCGGGACAGGGTTGAAGGCTACACCTTC	CASSPRDRVEGYTF
-	TRBV19	TRBJ2-2	-	TGTGCCAGTAGTCCCACTAACACCGGGGAGCTGTTTTTT	CASSPTNTGELFF
TRBD2	TRBV3-1/TRBV3-2	TRBJ2-7	-	TGTGCCAGCAGCCAATCAGCGGGAGGGGGCCACGAGCAGTACTTC	CASSQSAGGGHEQYF
TRBD1	TRBV29-1	TRBJ2-7	-	TGCAGCGTTGAGTACAGGGGATACGAGCAGTACTTC	CSVEYRGYEQYF
-	TRBV29-1	TRBJ1-2	-	TGCAGCGTTGTGAGTAGAGGAGAAAACTATGGCTACACCTTC	CSVVSRGENYGYTF
-	TRBV5-1	TRBJ2-7	-	TGCGCCAGCAGCCCCGGTGGGCAAAGATCCTACGAGCAGTACTTC	CASSPGGQRSYEQYF
TRBD2	TRBV7-3	TRBJ2-5	once	TGTGCCAGCAGCCCAGCGGGGGACTTCGCAGAGACCCAGTACTTC	CASSPAGDFAETQYF
TRBD2	TRBV4-1	TRBJ2-7	-	TGCGCCAGCAGCCAAGATCGCGGGGGGGTTCCCCCCTACGAGCAGTACTTC	CASSQDRGGVPPYEQYF
-	TRBV7-3	TRBJ2-2	-	TGTGCCAGCAGCTTCCGCCGGCAAGGAGGAACGAACACCGGGGAGCTGTTTTTT	CASSFRRQGGTNTGELFF
TRBD1	TRBV5-1	TRBJ1-1	once	TGCGCCAGCAGCTCGGACAGGGTGAACACTGAAGCTTTCTTT	CASSSDRVNTEAFF
TRBD1	TRBV28	TRBJ1-6	-	TGTGCCAGCAGTTTCCCGGGACAGAATTCACCCCTCCACTTT	CASSFPGQNSPLHF
-	TRBV12-3/TRBV12-4	TRBJ1-2	-	TGTGCCAGCAGTTTCGGCCAGGTTCGTGGCTACACCTTC	CASSFGQVRGYTF
-	TRBV5-1	TRBJ2-7	-	TGCGCCAGCACCTCCCCAGGGGACGAGCAGTACTTC	CASTSPGDEQYF
-	TRBV9	TRBJ2-2	-	TGTGCCAGCAGCGTAGGCGTTGAGGGGGCCGGGGAGCTGTTTTTT	CASSVGVEGAGELFF
TRBD2	TRBV24-1	TRBJ2-3	-	TGTGCCACCAGCAAGGCGGGGGGGCGGGAAGATACGCAGTATTTT	CATSKAGGREDTQYF
TRBD1	TRBV19	TRBJ1-5	-	TGTGCCAGTAGCGAAGAGGACAGGGACAATCAGCCCCAGCATTTT	CASSEEDRDNQPQHF
TRBD1	TRBV28	TRBJ2-7	-	TGTGCCAGCAGTCCGGGACAGCTTCCCTACGAGCAGTACTTC	CASSPGQLPYEQYF
TRBD1	TRBV28	TRBJ1-2	-	TGTGCCAGCAGTCCTGGACAGGCGCGTAACTATGGCTACACCTTC	CASSPGQARNYGYTF
-	TRBV18	TRBJ2-3	-	TGTGCCAGCTCAGAAAGACTCTCAGATACGCAGTATTTT	CASSERLSDTQYF
TRBD1	TRBV10-3	TRBJ1-5	-	TGTGCCATCAGTGATTTGCAGGGGGGTCGTAGCAATCAGCCCCAGCATTTT	CAISDLQGGRSNQPQHF
TRBD2	TRBV10-3	TRBJ2-5	-	TGTGCCATCAGTGAGTCGTCGTCGGGGGGGCCAGGAGAGACCCAGTACTTC	CAISESSSGGPGETQYF
-	TRBV7-8	TRBJ2-3	-	TGTGCCAGCAGCTCCCTATCTAGCACAGATACGCAGTATTTT	CASSSLSSTDTQYF
TRBD1	TRBV10-3	TRBJ1-2	-	TGTGCCATCAGAAGGACAGGGGACAACTATGGCTACACCTTC	CAIRRTGDNYGYTF
-	TRBV4-1	TRBJ2-7	-	TGCGCCAGCAGCCAAGTTTTCGACAGAGCCTACGAGCAGTACTTC	CASSQVFDRAYEQYF
TRBD1	TRBV4-1	TRBJ1-3	few	TGCGCCAGCAGCCAAGGGAGACAGGGCCGAAGGACTGGAAACACCATATATTTT	CASSQGRQGRRTGNTIYF
TRBD1	TRBV2	TRBJ1-2	few	TGTGCCAGCAGGGACCCGGGACAGGAATATGGCTACACCTTC	CASRDPGQEYGYTF
-	TRBV19	TRBJ2-7	-	TGTGCCAGTAGTCGGGACAACTACGAGCAGTACTTC	CASSRDNYEQYF
TRBD1	TRBV5-4	TRBJ2-1	-	TGTGCCAGCAGTCCTGGACAGGATGGAGTTGAGCAGTTCTTC	CASSPGQDGVEQFF
TRBD1	TRBV5-1	TRBJ1-1	-	TGCGCCAGCAGCTTGGGTGGGGGACAGGGTCTGGTGAACACTGAAGCTTTCTTT	CASSLGGGQGLVNTEAFF
-	TRBV5-1	TRBJ1-6	-	TGCGCCAGCAGCTCGGACCAGGGAAGAAATAATTCACCCCTCCACTTT	CASSSDQGRNNSPLHF
-	TRBV4-1	TRBJ2-7	-	TGCGCCAGCAGCCCAACAGGGTCATCCTACGAGCAGTACTTC	CASSPTGSSYEQYF
TRBD1	TRBV7-9	TRBJ1-5	-	TGTGCCAGCACCGAACTTGGGACAGTTTTGGAGCCCCAGCATTTT	CASTELGTVLEPQHF